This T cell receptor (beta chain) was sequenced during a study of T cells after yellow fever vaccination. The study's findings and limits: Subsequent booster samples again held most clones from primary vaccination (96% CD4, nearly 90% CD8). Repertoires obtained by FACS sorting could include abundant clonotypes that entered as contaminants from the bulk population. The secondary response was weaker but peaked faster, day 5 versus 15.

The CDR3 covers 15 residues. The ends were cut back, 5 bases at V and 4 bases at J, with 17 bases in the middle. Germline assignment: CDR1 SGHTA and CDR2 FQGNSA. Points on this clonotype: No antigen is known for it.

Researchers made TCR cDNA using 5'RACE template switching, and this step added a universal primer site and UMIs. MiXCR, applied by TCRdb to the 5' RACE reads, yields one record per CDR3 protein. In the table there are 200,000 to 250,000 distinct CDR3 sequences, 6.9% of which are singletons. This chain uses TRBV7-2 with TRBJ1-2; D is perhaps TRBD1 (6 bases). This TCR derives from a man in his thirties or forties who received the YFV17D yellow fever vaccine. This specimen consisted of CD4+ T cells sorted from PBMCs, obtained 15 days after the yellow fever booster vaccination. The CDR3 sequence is CASSLGGGGGYGYTF. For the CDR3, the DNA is TGTGCCAGCAGCCTAGGGGGAGGGGGTGGCTATGGCTACACCTTC.